Listed below are T cell receptor beta chains from one sample, sequenced in a study of blood T cell repertoires in COVID-19. Method: immunoSEQ multiplex PCR; TCRdb's copy keeps in-frame clones and lacks some. The repertoire consists of roughly 500,000 clones, with about 88% occurring once and the leading ten covering about 0.91%. Sequencing used peripheral blood. All receptors come from a man between 18 and 29 years old with COVID-19, enrolled during active disease. The CDR3 runs from the conserved cysteine through the conserved F or W. A D gene is named only where the DNA matches it firmly. Rows may omit the clone size; those that give it use once, few, many or a size class.

TRBJ1-5 TRBV6-5 TRBD1 NA CASRRGTGGNQPQHF TGTGCCAGCAGGAGAGGGACAGGGGGGAATCAGCCCCAGCATTTT
TRBJ2-7 TRBV29-1 TRBD1 NA CSVEERTGGVYEQYF TGCAGCGTTGAAGAGCGGACAGGGGGCGTCTATGAGCAGTACTTC
TRBJ2-2 TRBV4-1 NA NA CASSQAGGELFF TGCGCCAGCAGCCAAGCGGGCGGGGAGCTGTTTTTT
TRBJ2-7 TRBV5-1 TRBD2 NA CASTQGGAYEQYF TGCGCCAGTACCCAGGGAGGGGCCTACGAGCAGTACTTC
TRBJ2-2 TRBV2 TRBD1 NA CASKQGEGGELFF TGTGCCAGCAAACAGGGGGAAGGCGGGGAGCTGTTTTTT
TRBJ2-7 TRBV19 NA NA CASSISGAYEQYF TGTGCCAGTAGTATCTCGGGGGCCTACGAGCAGTACTTC
TRBJ2-5 TRBV4-1 TRBD1 once CASSQVAGTVQETQYF TGCGCCAGCAGCCAAGTAGCCGGGACAGTACAAGAGACCCAGTACTTC
TRBJ2-1 TRBV2 NA NA CALNNQGSYNEQFF TGTGCCCTTAACAACCAGGGGAGCTACAATGAGCAGTTCTTC
TRBJ2-2 TRBV5-8 TRBD1 NA CASSLASGTGSPGELFF TGTGCCAGCAGCTTGGCCTCCGGGACAGGGTCTCCCGGGGAGCTGTTTTTT
TRBJ1-1 TRBV5-8 NA NA CASSLGGWDEAFF TGTGCCAGCAGCTTGGGAGGGTGGGATGAAGCTTTCTTT
TRBJ2-1 TRBV30 TRBD2 NA CAWIPAGREGLYNEQFF TGTGCCTGGATCCCTGCAGGGCGGGAGGGCCTTTACAATGAGCAGTTCTTC